These 11 T cell receptor beta chains were all obtained from the same sample, sequenced in a study of identical twins. TCRdb re-called the 5' RACE reads through MiXCR, storing one row per CDR3 protein. The repertoire holds 450,000 to 500,000 distinct CDR3 sequences, with roughly an eighth as singletons. These data also featured in a second study, about yellow fever vaccine responses in identical twins.

The sequenced sample consisted of CD4+ T cells sorted from blood. These receptors were collected from a young woman in good health.

This clonotype was seen at least ten times. The rearrangement links TRBV5-1 to TRBJ1-1, with D maybe TRBD1 (5 bases). CDR1 is SGHRS and CDR2 is YFSETQ in the germline V gene. V lost 0 bases, J lost 4 bases, and 13 bases lay in between. The CDR3 has 15 residues. The DNA of the CDR3 is TGCGCCAGCAGCTTGGTGGGAAACGGGGGCACTGAAGCTTTCTTT. This gives the protein CASSLVGNGGTEAFF. Combining the CDR3 with reference TRBV5-1 and TRBJ1-1 gives the whole variable domain KAGVTQTPRYLIKTRGQQVTLSCSPISGHRSVSWYQQTPGQGLQFLFEYFSETQRNKGNFPGRFSGRQFSNSRSEMNVSTLELGDSALYLCASSLVGNGGTEAFFGQGTRLTVV.

The chain recombines TRBV6-2 or TRBV6-3 with TRBJ2-3; 10 bases are shared with TRBD1. The ends lost 7 bases at V and 3 bases at J; junction bases unmatched: 7. CDR3 size: 15 residues. In germline, CDR1 is MNHEY, CDR2 SVGEGT. The CDR3 sequence: CASTLDRGLTDTQYF. CDR3 bases: TGTGCCAGCACCTTAGACAGGGGGCTGACAGATACGCAGTATTTT.

This chain uses TRBV2 with TRBJ2-1; 8 bases line up with TRBD1. The CDR3 sequence is 15 residues long. The J segment lost 7 bases and the V segment lost 7 bases, leaving 12 bases of the junction unmatched. Germline V gene lookup returns CDR1 SNHLY and CDR2 FYNNEI. The DNA of the CDR3 is TGTGCCAGCATTCTCTTGCAGGGGGCGGGTAATGAGCAGTTCTTC. It yields the protein CASILLQGAGNEQFF. Full variable domain (outside the CDR3, taken from reference TRBV2 and TRBJ2-1): EPEVTQTPSHQVTQMGQEVILRCVPISNHLYFYWYRQILGQKVEFLVSFYNNEISEKSEIFDDQFSVERPDGSNFTLKIRSTKLEDSAMYFCASILLQGAGNEQFFGPGTRLTVL.

This clonotype turned up a few times. The CDR3 DNA follows: TGTGCCAGCAGTGCATCGCGGGAGACAGATACGCAGTATTTT. The encoded protein is CASSASRETDTQYF. V is TRBV25-1 and J is TRBJ2-3, with TRBD2 matching over 7 bases. From germline, CDR1 is MGHDK and CDR2 SYGVNS. The CDR3 totals 14 residues. The V and J ends lost 4 bases and 3 bases, in that order; junction bases with no gene match: 4.

This clonotype turned up a few times. V gene TRBV6-1 combines with J gene TRBJ1-4; possibly TRBD1 for D (6 bases). This CDR3 is built from 14 residues. CDR1 is MNHNS, CDR2 SASEGT, per germline. The V end lost 6 bases, the J end lost 3 bases, and 11 bases lay between the germline ends. The CDR3 region is CASRPGVPNEKLFF. The CDR3 nucleotides are TGTGCCAGCAGACCAGGGGTACCTAATGAAAAACTGTTTTTT.

This clonotype was recorded a few times. The chain has TRBV2 and TRBJ1-1; perhaps TRBD1 as D (6 bases). Trimming pared 5 bases from V and 14 bases from J, leaving 18 bases between. CDR1 SNHLY and CDR2 FYNNEI come from the germline V gene. The CDR3 contains 12 residues. The CDR3 DNA reads as TGTGCCAGCAGTCTGGGGGGGGCCCGGCCGTTCTTT. This translates into CASSLGGARPFF. Based on the CDR3 plus reference TRBV2 and TRBJ1-1, the full variable domain is EPEVTQTPSHQVTQMGQEVILRCVPISNHLYFYWYRQILGQKVEFLVSFYNNEISEKSEIFDDQFSVERPDGSNFTLKIRSTKLEDSAMYFCASSLGGARPFFGQGTRLTVV.

The V call is TRBV20-1, the J call TRBJ2-1; D not certain. This CDR3 spans 15 amino acids. Trimming took off 3 bases at V and 0 bases at J, with 12 bases between the two ends. The germline V gene encodes CDR1 DFQATT and CDR2 SNEGSKA (reference sequence). The CDR3 protein is CSASDLISSYNEQFF. CDR3 nucleotides: TGCAGTGCTAGCGACTTAATTAGCTCCTACAATGAGCAGTTCTTC.

This clonotype was seen ten or more times. The chain is built from TRBV5-1 and TRBJ2-7, with D unresolved. Germline V gene data show CDR1 as SGHRS and CDR2 as YFSETQ. The CDR3 is 17 amino acids. With 0 bases removed from V and 0 bases from J, the gap between germline ends came to 16 bases. CDR3 sequence reads: CASSLEPRARSSYEQYF. The CDR3 DNA is TGCGCCAGCAGCTTGGAACCTCGGGCGAGGAGCTCCTACGAGCAGTACTTC.

This clonotype showed up just a few times. The V call is TRBV5-1, the J call TRBJ2-5, with TRBD2 as a possible D gene (6 bases). The CDR3 consists of 14 residues. V was shortened by 1 base and J by 5 bases, with 12 bases between the two germline ends. Germline CDR1 reads SGHRS; CDR2 reads YFSETQ. The DNA for the CDR3 is TGCGCCAGCAGCTTGAATTCGGGAGACGAGACCCAGTACTTC. This encodes CASSLNSGDETQYF.

The V gene is TRBV28, the J gene TRBJ2-3; 12 bases are shared with TRBD2. The germline V gene encodes CDR1 MDHEN and CDR2 SYDVKM. Trimming removed 8 bases from V and 5 bases from J; junction bases left unmatched: 5. This CDR3 comprises 14 residues. The CDR3 is CASGPSGREDTQYF. CDR3 bases: TGTGCCAGCGGCCCTAGCGGGAGGGAAGATACGCAGTATTTT.

This clonotype appeared a few times. The junction shows a germline mismatch at one end, possibly a read error. The chain couples TRBV3-1 to TRBJ1-4, with D possibly TRBD1 on 5 matching bases. The CDR3 extends over 14 amino acids. CDR1 is LGHDT, CDR2 YNNKEL, per germline (reference sequence). CDR3 DNA: TGTGCCAGCAGCCAAGTGGGGACTACTGAAAAACTGTTTTTT. As protein: CASSQVGTTEKLFF.